This T cell receptor (beta chain) came from a study of CD8 T cells in ankylosing spondylitis. General study points: Within ankylosing spondylitis blood, a TCR beta motif made up of fewer than ten highly homologous variants appeared to be characteristic. Reactive arthritis synovial fluid and blood previously showed some of these motif variants. Significantly higher representation of disease-linked clones was reported for matched ankylosing spondylitis synovial fluid.

This clonotype was seen a handful of times. Its antigen is still unknown. Libraries for TCR beta were made by quantitative 5'-RACE with molecular barcodes. TCRdb used MiXCR to reprocess the 5' RACE reads, holding one entry per CDR3 protein. The profile shows 300,000 to 350,000 distinct CDR3 sequences, approximately 14% of them singletons. Germline-derived CDR1 and CDR2 are DFQATT and SNEGSKA (reference sequence). Trimming cost V 0 bases and J 2 bases; bases outside gene matches: 6. The CDR3 sequence is 16 residues long. The TCR originated in a male donor with ankylosing spondylitis or in good health (not recorded which). Sequencing was performed on blood, either unsorted or a sorted T cell fraction (not recorded which). The V gene is TRBV20-1, the J gene TRBJ2-3; TRBD1 matches 9 bases. The CDR3 is CSARDPRTGATDTQYF. In nucleotides, the CDR3 is TGCAGTGCTAGAGATCCACGGACAGGGGCCACAGATACGCAGTATTTT.